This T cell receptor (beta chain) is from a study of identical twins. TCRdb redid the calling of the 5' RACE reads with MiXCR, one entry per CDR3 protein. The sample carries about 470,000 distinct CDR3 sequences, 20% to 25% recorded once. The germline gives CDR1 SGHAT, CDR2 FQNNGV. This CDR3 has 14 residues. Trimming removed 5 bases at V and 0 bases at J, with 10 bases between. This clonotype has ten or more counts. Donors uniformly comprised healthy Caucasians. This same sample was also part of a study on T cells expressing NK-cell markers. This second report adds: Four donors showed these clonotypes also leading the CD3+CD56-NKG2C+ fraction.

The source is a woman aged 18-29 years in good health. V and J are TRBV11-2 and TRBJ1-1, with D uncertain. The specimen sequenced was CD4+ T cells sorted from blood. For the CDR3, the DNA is TGTGCCAGCAGCCCAGCAGCCTTGAACACTGAAGCTTTCTTT. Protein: CASSPAALNTEAFF.